This T cell receptor beta chain was retrieved from a study of blood T cell repertoires in COVID-19. Study at large: Samples representing acute and convalescent COVID-19 were sourced from the United States, Italy and Spain. From T cells, B-cell-depleted T cells, or PBMCs came the material, which was cDNA or gDNA.

Original data processing: The authors estimated nucleated cell counts from reference gene primer amplification. Here immunoSEQ multiplex PCR was the method, and the copy in TCRdb shows in-frame clones only, minus some. That table supplies the V and J calls and clone size; D and trimming were determined from the DNA. The data contain roughly 200,000 clones, approximately 87% of them seen just once; the ten biggest clones take up roughly 18%. Patients at the Seattle site were enrolled during active infection and followed longitudinally. Germline assignment: CDR1 LNHDA and CDR2 SQIVND (reference sequence). The CDR3 is made up of 16 amino acids. The V segment lost 4 bases and the J segment 1 base; nucleotides outside the gene matches: 6.

This TCR derives from a person aged 65-85 years with COVID-19, enrolled during active disease. The sample taken for sequencing was peripheral blood. This chain links TRBV19 with TRBJ2-1; 8 bases match TRBD2. Here the CDR3 DNA reads TGTGCCAGTAGTAGGGTCGGGGGGGTTTCCTACAATGAGCAGTTCTTC. It specifies CASSRVGGVSYNEQFF.